This is a list of T cell receptor beta chains from one sample in a study of regulatory T cells in long-lasting Graves disease. TCRdb analysed the multiplex PCR reads with MiXCR anew, one entry per CDR3 protein. In the table there are 550,000 to 700,000 distinct CDR3 sequences, 15% to 20% of which are singletons. The data were also submitted as part of a second study, on T cells in Graves' hyperthyroidism and ophthalmopathy.

Sequencing used peripheral blood mononuclear cells (PBMCs), obtained at new diagnosis, from a patient treated with antithyroid drugs. These receptors were taken from a man aged 18 to 35 with Graves disease. The CDR3 runs from the conserved cysteine through the conserved F or W. D genes are given only for firm matches. Size tells how often a clone was seen (once, few, many) or the class of an expanded clone, and some rows leave it out.

v_gene,j_gene,abundance,d_gene,CDR3aa,CDR3nt
TRBV12-3/TRBV12-4,TRBJ1-6,many,TRBD1,CASSLLGTAYNSPLHF,TGTGCCAGCAGCCTTTTGGGGACAGCCTATAATTCACCCCTCCACTTT
TRBV9,TRBJ2-2,few,TRBD2,CASSAGLAIAELFF,TGTGCCAGCAGCGCGGGACTAGCGATTGCGGAGCTGTTTTTT
TRBV3-1,TRBJ2-2,many,TRBD1,CASSPGQGTNTGELFF,TGTGCCAGCAGCCCTGGACAGGGGACGAACACCGGGGAGCTGTTTTTT
TRBV25-1,TRBJ2-1,few,-,CASSRPGLHLNEQFF,TGTGCCAGCAGCAGACCCGGGCTCCACTTGAATGAGCAGTTCTTC
TRBV10-3,TRBJ2-3,few,-,CAISDRALVGTDTQYF,TGTGCCATCAGTGACAGGGCCCTAGTGGGCACAGATACGCAGTATTTT
TRBV7-8,TRBJ1-4,few,TRBD1,CASSTGTGGRNEKLFF,TGTGCCAGCAGCACTGGGACAGGGGGAAGGAATGAAAAACTGTTTTTT
TRBV7-9,TRBJ2-7,few,TRBD2,CASSLAARGAYEQYF,TGTGCCAGCAGCTTAGCGGCGCGGGGGGCCTACGAGCAGTACTTC
TRBV20-1,TRBJ2-1,many,TRBD2,CSARRLAPLMVYEQFF,TGCAGTGCGCGACGACTAGCGCCCCTCATGGTGTATGAGCAGTTCTTC
TRBV30,TRBJ1-3,-,-,CAWSGTLRNTIYF,TGTGCCTGGAGTGGGACACTGAGAAACACCATATATTTT
TRBV7-9,TRBJ2-5,-,TRBD1,CASSGRDRLKKTQYF,TGTGCCAGCAGCGGAAGGGACAGGCTAAAAAAGACCCAGTACTTC
TRBV28,TRBJ2-1,few,TRBD1,CASSLVTGRGNEQFF,TGTGCCAGCAGTTTGGTGACAGGGAGAGGCAATGAGCAGTTCTTC
TRBV3-1,TRBJ2-5,many,TRBD2,CASSQDRLAGGETQYF,TGTGCCAGCAGCCAAGATAGGCTAGCGGGAGGAGAGACCCAGTACTTC
TRBV30,TRBJ2-7,-,-,CASPRAGDPYEQYF,TGTGCCTCCCCTCGTGCGGGCGATCCCTACGAGCAGTACTTC
TRBV18,TRBJ2-2,-,-,CASSPQTVATGELFF,TGTGCCAGCTCACCTCAAACGGTTGCTACCGGGGAGCTGTTTTTT
TRBV5-1,TRBJ1-6,few,-,CASSLDQGRGNSPLHF,TGCGCCAGCAGCTTGGATCAGGGGCGCGGGAATTCACCCCTCCACTTT
TRBV20-1,TRBJ2-5,-,-,CSARGQAGETQYF,TGCAGTGCTAGAGGACAGGCGGGGGAGACCCAGTACTTC
TRBV20-1,TRBJ2-5,few,-,CSASDRQETQYF,TGCAGTGCTAGTGACCGGCAAGAGACCCAGTACTTC
TRBV7-9,TRBJ2-7,-,TRBD1,CASSPGQGATYEQYF,TGTGCCAGCAGTCCAGGACAGGGGGCTACGTACGAGCAGTACTTC
TRBV25-1,TRBJ2-7,few,TRBD1,CASSELGGQGRTYEQYF,TGTGCCAGCAGTGAATTGGGGGGACAGGGGCGAACCTACGAGCAGTACTTC
TRBV4-2,TRBJ1-5,-,-,CASSQVEGGNQPQHF,TGTGCCAGCAGCCAAGTAGAGGGGGGCAATCAGCCCCAGCATTTT
TRBV11-1,TRBJ2-3,many,TRBD2,CASSETSGRALDTQYF,TGTGCCAGCAGCGAAACTAGCGGGAGGGCCCTAGATACGCAGTATTTT
TRBV5-1,TRBJ2-3,-,TRBD1,CASSKNSGTGGDTQYF,TGCGCCAGCAGCAAAAACTCCGGGACAGGGGGAGATACGCAGTATTTT
TRBV3-1,TRBJ2-1,-,-,CASSQGGWQFF,TGTGCCAGCAGCCAGGGCGGGTGGCAGTTCTTC
TRBV6-1,TRBJ1-1,many,TRBD1,CASSYAQGGEAFF,TGTGCCAGCAGCTACGCACAGGGGGGTGAAGCTTTCTTT
TRBV20-1,TRBJ1-1,few,TRBD1,CSAQGTGGYPNTEAFF,TGCAGTGCTCAAGGGACAGGGGGCTATCCGAACACTGAAGCTTTCTTT